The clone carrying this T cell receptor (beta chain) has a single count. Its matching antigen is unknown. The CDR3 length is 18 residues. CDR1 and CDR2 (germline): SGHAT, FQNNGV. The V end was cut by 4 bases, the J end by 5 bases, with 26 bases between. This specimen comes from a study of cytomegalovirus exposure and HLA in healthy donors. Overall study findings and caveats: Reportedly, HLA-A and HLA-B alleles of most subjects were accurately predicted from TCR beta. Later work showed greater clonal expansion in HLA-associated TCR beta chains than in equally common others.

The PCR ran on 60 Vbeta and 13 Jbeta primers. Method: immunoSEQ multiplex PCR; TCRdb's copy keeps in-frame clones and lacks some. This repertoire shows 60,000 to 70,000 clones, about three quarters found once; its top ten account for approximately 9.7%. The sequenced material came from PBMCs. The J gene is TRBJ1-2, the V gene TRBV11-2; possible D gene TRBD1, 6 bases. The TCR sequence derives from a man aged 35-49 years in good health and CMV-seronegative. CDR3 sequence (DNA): TGTGCCAGCAGCTCCTATCGAGGGATCGGACGGACAGTTTATGGCTACACCTTC. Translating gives CASSSYRGIGRTVYGYTF.